This T cell receptor beta chain is from a study of blood T cell repertoires in COVID-19. Looking at the study overall: Samples of COVID-19 (acute and convalescent) were obtained from the United States, Italy and Spain. Nucleic acid was either cDNA or gDNA, and it came from T cells, B-cell-depleted T cells, or PBMCs.

Seattle participants joined during active infection and were tracked over time. Authors' methods: Reference gene primers were amplified, and this amplification served to estimate nucleated cell counts. Profiling relied on immunoSEQ multiplex PCR, and the TCRdb table lists in-frame clones only, not all of them. V, J and clone size are taken as reported in that table, and D and trimming were inferred from the DNA itself. The sample has over 100,000 clones, 86% seen once; the top ten hold roughly 10%. The sequencing input was peripheral blood. The receptor's source is a woman in her 70s with COVID-19, enrolled during active disease.

The CDR3 bases are TGTGCCAGTAGTATTCAGGGACTGAACACCGGGGAGCTGTTTTTT. Its translation: CASSIQGLNTGELFF. The chain has TRBV19 and TRBJ2-2; TRBD2 might be the D (6 bases). Germline lookup yields CDR1 LNHDA and CDR2 SQIVND (reference sequence). CDR3 size: 15 residues. Trimming left V 3 bases short and J 1 base short, with 9 bases between. The full variable domain, its missing parts supplied by reference TRBV19 and TRBJ2-2, is DGGITQSPKYLFRKEGQNVTLSCEQNLNHDAMYWYRQDPGQGLRLIYYSQIVNDFQKGDIAEGYSVSREKKESFPLTVTSAQKNPTAFYLCASSIQGLNTGELFFGEGSRLTVL.